Following are 8 T cell receptor beta chains from one sample sequenced in a study of technical replicates of blood from a few donors. This table comes from immunoSEQ multiplex PCR, and its TCRdb copy is limited to in-frame clones, with some not included. The sample lists about 74,000 clones, approximately 95% occurring once. Sample: T cells isolated from PBMCs. These receptors originate from a human donor in good health.

The chain joins TRBV2 to TRBJ2-3; D not certain. From germline, CDR1 is SNHLY and CDR2 FYNNEI. The V and J ends lost 4 bases and 6 bases respectively, with 5 bases between them. The CDR3 totals 11 residues. In DNA, the CDR3 is TGTGCCAGCAGTGTGGCTGATACGCAGTATTTT. It codes for CASSVADTQYF. Full variable domain (outside the CDR3, taken from reference TRBV2 and TRBJ2-3): EPEVTQTPSHQVTQMGQEVILRCVPISNHLYFYWYRQILGQKVEFLVSFYNNEISEKSEIFDDQFSVERPDGSNFTLKIRSTKLEDSAMYFCASSVADTQYFGPGTRLTVL.

V is TRBV5-1 and J is TRBJ1-1, with TRBD1 matching 7 bases. Trimming at V came to 5 bases and at J to 9 bases, leaving 13 bases not matched to a gene. Germline CDR1 reads SGHRS; CDR2 reads YFSETQ. The length of the CDR3 is 14 residues. The CDR3 is CASRLAEPQGKAFF. CDR3 in DNA: TGCGCCAGCAGATTAGCAGAACCACAGGGGAAAGCTTTCTTT.

This chain links TRBV5-8 with TRBJ2-3, with a tentative D call TRBD2 (5 bases). Trimming stripped 0 bases from V and 2 bases from J, with 10 bases between. This CDR3 is built from 15 residues. CDR1 SGHTS and CDR2 YDEGEE come from the germline V gene. This CDR3 is CASSLEAVITDTQYF. CDR3 nucleotides: TGTGCCAGCAGCTTGGAAGCGGTAATCACAGATACGCAGTATTTT.

Comments on this clone: The sample carries other DNA sequences with the same CDR3. The chain has TRBV30 and TRBJ2-5, with 8 nucleotides matching TRBD1. The CDR3 is 13 amino acids. Germline V gives CDR1 GTSNPN, CDR2 SVGIG (reference sequence). Trimming took 0 bases from V and 5 from J; bases not matched to a gene: 2. This CDR3 reads CAWSVQGAETQYF. CDR3 nucleotides: TGTGCCTGGAGTGTCCAGGGGGCTGAGACCCAGTACTTC.

This sequence joins TRBV10-3 and TRBJ2-7; TRBD2 is a possible D gene (6 bases). The CDR3 has 13 amino acids. V was trimmed by 4 bases and J by 3 bases, leaving 10 bases between them. CDR1 is ENHRY, CDR2 SYGVKD, per germline. The CDR3 sequence: CAISAGDGYEQYF. The CDR3 nucleotides are TGTGCCATCAGTGCGGGGGATGGCTACGAGCAGTACTTC.

This clone was recorded only once. CDR3 sequence reads: CASSVARHPRDGAFF. The CDR3 DNA is TGTGCCAGCAGCGTAGCGCGACATCCCCGAGATGGAGCTTTCTTT. The chain joins TRBV9 to TRBJ1-1; D gene ambiguous. Between the trimmed V and J ends, which lost 0 bases and 10 bases, there was a span of 19 bases. The CDR3 consists of 15 residues. In germline, CDR1 is SGDLS, CDR2 YYNGEE.

This chain connects TRBV11-1 to TRBJ1-2; D remains unclear. Germline V gene data show CDR1 as SGHAT and CDR2 as FQDESV (reference sequence). The CDR3 runs 14 residues. Between the trimmed V and J ends, which lost 4 bases and 0 bases, there was a span of 9 bases. The DNA of the CDR3 is TGTGCCAGCAGCTCATATCAGTCTAACTATGGCTACACCTTC. This gives the protein CASSSYQSNYGYTF.

In this sample, this clone turned up once. CDR3 residues: CAWTQGPTYEQYF. The CDR3 coding sequence is TGTGCCTGGACGCAGGGCCCCACCTACGAGCAGTACTTC. The chain couples TRBV30 to TRBJ2-7; D may be TRBD1 (5 bases). Germline values: CDR1 GTSNPN, CDR2 SVGIG (reference sequence). Trimming took off 4 bases at V and 2 bases at J, with 12 bases between the two ends. The CDR3 is 13 residues long.